Included here is one T cell receptor (beta chain) sequence, with context. These data come from a study of blood T cell repertoires in COVID-19. The method was immunoSEQ multiplex PCR; TCRdb's version includes in-frame clones alone and lacks a portion of them. The sample lists more than 250,000 clones; about 87% were seen once. Patients in Seattle were enrolled during active infection, then followed longitudinally. This receptor was taken from a woman in her 30s with COVID-19, enrolled during active disease. The sequencing sample was made of peripheral blood.

This CDR3 is CASSLVTGMDGYTF. The CDR3, as DNA: TGTGCCAGCAGCTTAGTGACCGGGATGGATGGCTACACCTTC. This sequence joins TRBV11-2 and TRBJ1-2; D is unclear. With 1 base removed from V and 6 bases from J, the gap between germline ends came to 12 bases. The CDR3 is 14 amino acids. Germline assignment: CDR1 SGHAT and CDR2 FQNNGV.